The rows below give T cell receptor beta chains drawn from one sample of a study of blood T cells in healthy people across ages. TCRdb fed the 5' RACE reads into MiXCR, producing one record per CDR3 protein. The sample has 540,000 or so distinct CDR3 sequences; around 24% are singletons. These data were likewise used in another study, on T cells of mothers and their children.

The sequencing input was blood. Every receptor here comes from a boy aged 10-17 years in good health. Both conserved end residues are part of each CDR3. Fields, in order: clone size, J gene, V gene, D gene, CDR3 DNA, CDR3 protein. A D gene is named only where the DNA matches it firmly. Size values are once, few and many counts, or a class for expanded clones, and some rows have none.

>once|TRBJ2-3|TRBV6-2/TRBV6-3|TRBD1
TGTGCCACGCAGCGGGACAGGGGAACAGATACGCAGTATTTT
CATQRDRGTDTQYF
>NA|TRBJ1-4|TRBV7-2|NA
TGTGCCAGCAGTTCCGACAATGAAAAACTGTTTTTT
CASSSDNEKLFF
>few|TRBJ2-2|TRBV4-2|NA
TGTGCCAGCAGCCAAGTCCCAGCGGCGAACACCGGGGAGCTGTTTTTT
CASSQVPAANTGELFF
>medium-sized|TRBJ2-5|TRBV2|NA
TGTGCCAGCAGGAACCCCGCGAGCGGCCTAACTGGGGGCCAGTACTTC
CASRNPASGLTGGQYF
>NA|TRBJ2-5|TRBV20-1|TRBD2
TGCAGTGCTAGAATGCGGGGGGGCCAAGAGACCCAGTACTTC
CSARMRGGQETQYF
>many|TRBJ2-6|TRBV4-3|NA
TGCGCCAGCAGCCAAGACGGGGGAGCGGGGGCCAACGTCCTGACTTTC
CASSQDGGAGANVLTF
>NA|TRBJ2-2|TRBV6-2/TRBV6-3|TRBD2
TGTGCCAGCGCCCCTTTGTTTGAACTAGCGGAGAACACCGGGGAGCTGTTTTTT
CASAPLFELAENTGELFF
>NA|TRBJ2-3|TRBV4-1|NA
TGCGCCAGCAGCCAAGGGATTACTGCGAGCACAGATACGCAGTATTTT
CASSQGITASTDTQYF
>NA|TRBJ1-2|TRBV29-1|NA
TGCAGCGTTCAGGATGGCTACACCTTC
CSVQDGYTF
>NA|TRBJ2-1|TRBV29-1|TRBD2
TGCAGCGGGGATCGGGGGACTAGCTCCTACAATGAGCAGTTCTTC
CSGDRGTSSYNEQFF
>few|TRBJ2-5|TRBV3-1|NA
TGTGCCAGCTCGGCCGATTGGGAGCAGTACTTC
CASSADWEQYF
>NA|TRBJ1-4|TRBV28|NA
TGTGCCAGCAGTTTTGTCGGGGTCGGAAAACTGTTTTTT
CASSFVGVGKLFF
>NA|TRBJ1-2|TRBV9|NA
TGTGCCAGCAGCGCACGATCCGAGGGGGGCTACACCTTC
CASSARSEGGYTF
>few|TRBJ2-2|TRBV9|TRBD2
TGTGCCAGCAGTGGTGGGGGGGGGAACACCGGGGAGCTGTTTTTT
CASSGGGGNTGELFF
>NA|TRBJ2-2|TRBV7-2|NA
TGTGCCAGCAGGGTGGGACTGAACACCGGGGAGCTGTTTTTT
CASRVGLNTGELFF
>few|TRBJ2-7|TRBV7-2|TRBD2
TGTGCCAGCAGCTTTTCCCGGGCTAGCGGGGGGGGACCCTACGAGCAGTACTTC
CASSFSRASGGGPYEQYF
>few|TRBJ2-3|TRBV29-1|TRBD2
TGCAGCGGTGGGACTAGCGGGGGTCAAATACAGTATTTT
CSGGTSGGQIQYF
>NA|TRBJ1-4|TRBV5-1|NA
TGCGCCAGCAGCTTGGCCGGGGGGCAGCAGAATGAAAAACTGTTTTTT
CASSLAGGQQNEKLFF
>few|TRBJ2-1|TRBV11-1|NA
TGTGCCGGCAGCTTAGACCAGATAGGGAATGAGCAGTTCTTC
CAGSLDQIGNEQFF
>many|TRBJ2-7|TRBV28|NA
TGTGCCACCCACGAGGGATTCTACGAGCAGTACTTC
CATHEGFYEQYF
>few|TRBJ2-7|TRBV4-2|NA
TGTGCCAGCAGCCAAGAACAGTTAGGTGAGCAGTACTTC
CASSQEQLGEQYF
>many|TRBJ2-7|TRBV5-1|NA
TGCGCCAGCAGCTTGAGGAAGGGGGACAACCGCTCCTACGAGCAGTACTTC
CASSLRKGDNRSYEQYF
>NA|TRBJ2-6|TRBV5-1|NA
TGCGCCAGCAGCTTTTCTCAGGGTAGCTCTGGGGCCAACGTCCTGACTTTC
CASSFSQGSSGANVLTF
>few|TRBJ2-7|TRBV15|TRBD1
TGTGCCACCAGCTGGACAGGGTCCTCCTACGAGCAGTACTTC
CATSWTGSSYEQYF
>few|TRBJ1-5|TRBV6-2/TRBV6-3|NA
TGTGCCAGCACGGACCCGGGGGGTAATCAGCCCCAGCATTTT
CASTDPGGNQPQHF
>NA|TRBJ2-3|TRBV6-6|NA
TGTGCCAGCAGTTACGTAGGCAGAGGGGATACGCAGTATTTT
CASSYVGRGDTQYF
>few|TRBJ2-3|TRBV28|NA
TGTGCCAGCAGTTTCAGGGTTGGACCAAGGGATACGCAGTATTTT
CASSFRVGPRDTQYF
>NA|TRBJ2-7|TRBV20-1|NA
TGCAGTGCTAGAAGGGGTGCGTTGTGGTCCGACGAGCAGCACTTC
CSARRGALWSDEQHF
>few|TRBJ1-2|TRBV25-1|NA
TGTGCCAGCAGTGAATTAGGGATAGGTAACTATGGCTACGCCTTC
CASSELGIGNYGYAF
>few|TRBJ1-2|TRBV20-1|TRBD1
TGCAGTGCTAGATCTATTGGACAGGAAGGCTATGGCTACACCTTC
CSARSIGQEGYGYTF
>NA|TRBJ2-5|TRBV2|NA
TGTGCCAGCAGTGAAGTTCAGGCCCAGTACTTC
CASSEVQAQYF
>few|TRBJ2-7|TRBV28|TRBD1
TGTGCCAGCAGCAGGACAGGGGTTGGCTCCTACGAGCAGTACTTC
CASSRTGVGSYEQYF
>NA|TRBJ1-1|TRBV29-1|NA
TGCAGCGTGGCCGGGACATCCCCGCGCAACACTGAAGCTTTCTTT
CSVAGTSPRNTEAFF
>few|TRBJ2-7|TRBV12-3/TRBV12-4|TRBD1
TGTGCCAGCAGTTCGCCCGGGACAGCGCGCTCCTACGAGCAGTACTTC
CASSSPGTARSYEQYF
>few|TRBJ1-1|TRBV29-1|NA
TGCAGCGTTGAAGGGAGAGTGGGCACTGAAGCTTTCTTT
CSVEGRVGTEAFF